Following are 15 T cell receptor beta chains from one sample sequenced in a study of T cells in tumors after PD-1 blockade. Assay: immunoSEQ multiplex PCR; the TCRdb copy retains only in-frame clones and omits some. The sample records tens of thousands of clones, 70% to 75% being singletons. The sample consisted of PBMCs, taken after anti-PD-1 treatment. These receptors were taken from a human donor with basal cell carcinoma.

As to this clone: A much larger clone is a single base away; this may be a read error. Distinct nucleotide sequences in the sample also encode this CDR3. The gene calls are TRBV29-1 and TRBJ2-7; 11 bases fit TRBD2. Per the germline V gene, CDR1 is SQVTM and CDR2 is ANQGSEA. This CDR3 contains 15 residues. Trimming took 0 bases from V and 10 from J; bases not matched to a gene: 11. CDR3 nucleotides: TGCAGCGTTGAAGATTTAGGGACTAGCGGTGTCGAACAGTACTTC. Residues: CSVEDLGTSGVEQYF.

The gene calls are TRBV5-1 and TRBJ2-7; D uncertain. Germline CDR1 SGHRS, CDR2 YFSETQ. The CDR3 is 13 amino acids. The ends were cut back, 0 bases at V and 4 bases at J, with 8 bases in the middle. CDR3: CASSLGGRYEQYF. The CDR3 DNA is TGCGCCAGCAGCTTGGGGGGAAGGTACGAGCAGTACTTC.

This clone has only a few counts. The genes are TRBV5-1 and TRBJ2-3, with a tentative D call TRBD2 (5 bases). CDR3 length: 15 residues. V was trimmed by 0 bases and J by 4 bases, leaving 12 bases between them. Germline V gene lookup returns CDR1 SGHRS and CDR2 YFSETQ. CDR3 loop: CASSLELARADTQYF. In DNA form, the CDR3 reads TGCGCCAGCAGCTTGGAGCTAGCCCGGGCAGATACGCAGTATTTT.

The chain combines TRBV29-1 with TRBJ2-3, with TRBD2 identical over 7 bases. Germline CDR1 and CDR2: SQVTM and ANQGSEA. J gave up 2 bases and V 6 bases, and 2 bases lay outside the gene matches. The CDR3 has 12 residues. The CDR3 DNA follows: TGCAGCGTACAGCGGGACACAGATACGCAGTATTTT. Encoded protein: CSVQRDTDTQYF.

The CDR3 bases are TGTGCCACCAGTGATTGGACTAGCGGGAGGGCCCTCGGGGAGCTGTTTTTT. Its protein is CATSDWTSGRALGELFF. This sequence joins TRBV24-1 and TRBJ2-2, with TRBD2 matching over 15 bases. This CDR3 has 17 residues. Looked up from germline, CDR1 is KGHDR and CDR2 is SFDVKD. With V trimmed by 2 bases and J by 7 bases, 4 bases remained unmatched.

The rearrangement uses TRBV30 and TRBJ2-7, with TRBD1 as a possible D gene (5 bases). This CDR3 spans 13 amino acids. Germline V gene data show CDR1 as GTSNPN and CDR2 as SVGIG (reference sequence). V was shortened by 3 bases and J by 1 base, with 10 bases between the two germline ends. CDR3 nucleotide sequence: TGTGCCTGGAGCCACAGGAATTCCTACGAGCAGTACTTC. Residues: CAWSHRNSYEQYF.

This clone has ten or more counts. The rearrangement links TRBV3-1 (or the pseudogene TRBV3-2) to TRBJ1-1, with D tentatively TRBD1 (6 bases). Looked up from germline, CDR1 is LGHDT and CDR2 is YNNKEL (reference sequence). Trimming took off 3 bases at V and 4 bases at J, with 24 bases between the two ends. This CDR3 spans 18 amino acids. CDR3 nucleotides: TGTGCCAGCAGCCACTGTGAGGGGACACCCCTCGGGGGCACTGAAGCTTTCTTT. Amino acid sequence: CASSHCEGTPLGGTEAFF.

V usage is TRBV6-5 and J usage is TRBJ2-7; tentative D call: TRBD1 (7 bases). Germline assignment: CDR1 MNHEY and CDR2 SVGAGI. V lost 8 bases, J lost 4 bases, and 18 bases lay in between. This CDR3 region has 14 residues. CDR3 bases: TGTGCCAGCGGGTCCCCAGGGGGGATTTACGAGCAGTACTTC. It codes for CASGSPGGIYEQYF.

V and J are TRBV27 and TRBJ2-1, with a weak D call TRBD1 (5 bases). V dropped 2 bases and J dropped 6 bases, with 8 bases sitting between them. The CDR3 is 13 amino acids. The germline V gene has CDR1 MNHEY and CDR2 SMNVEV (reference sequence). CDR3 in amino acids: CASSLRGPNEQFF. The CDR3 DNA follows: TGTGCCAGCAGTTTAAGGGGTCCCAATGAGCAGTTCTTC.

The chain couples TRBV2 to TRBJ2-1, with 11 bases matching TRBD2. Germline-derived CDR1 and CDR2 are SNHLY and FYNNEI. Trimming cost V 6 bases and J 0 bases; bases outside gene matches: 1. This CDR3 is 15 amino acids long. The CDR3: CASRTSGSSYNEQFF. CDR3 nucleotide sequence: TGTGCCAGCAGAACTAGCGGGAGCTCCTACAATGAGCAGTTCTTC.

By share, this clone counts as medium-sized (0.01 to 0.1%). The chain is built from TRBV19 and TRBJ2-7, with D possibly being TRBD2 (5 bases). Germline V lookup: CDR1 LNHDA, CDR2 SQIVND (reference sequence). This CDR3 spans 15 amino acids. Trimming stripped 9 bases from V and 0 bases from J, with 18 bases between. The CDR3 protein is CASGGGSPISYEQYF. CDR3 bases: TGTGCCAGCGGCGGTGGGAGCCCCATCTCCTACGAGCAGTACTTC.

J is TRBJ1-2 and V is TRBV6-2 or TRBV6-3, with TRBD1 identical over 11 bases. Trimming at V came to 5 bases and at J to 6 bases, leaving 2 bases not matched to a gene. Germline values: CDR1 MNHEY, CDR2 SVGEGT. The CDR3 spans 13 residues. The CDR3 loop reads CASSGTGGDGYTF. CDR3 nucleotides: TGTGCCAGCAGTGGGACAGGGGGAGATGGCTACACCTTC.

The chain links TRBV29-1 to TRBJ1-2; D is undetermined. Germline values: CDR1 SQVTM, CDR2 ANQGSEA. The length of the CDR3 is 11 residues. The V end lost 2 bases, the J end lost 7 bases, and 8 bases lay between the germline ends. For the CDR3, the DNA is TGCAGCGTTGAATCGGGCGGTGGCTACACCTTC. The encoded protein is CSVESGGGYTF.

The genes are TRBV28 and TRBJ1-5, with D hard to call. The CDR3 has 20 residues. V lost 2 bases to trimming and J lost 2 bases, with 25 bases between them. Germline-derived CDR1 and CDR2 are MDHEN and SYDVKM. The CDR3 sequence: CASSLVIRPGSRSGNQPQHF. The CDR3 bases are TGTGCCAGCAGTTTAGTAATCCGGCCGGGATCCCGTAGTGGCAATCAGCCCCAGCATTTT.

The DNA of the CDR3 is TGTGCCAGCAGCTTAGGCAGGCGCTACACCTTC. Protein: CASSLGRRYTF. The chain employs TRBV7-9 and TRBJ1-2; no clear D. V was trimmed by 1 base and J by 9 bases, leaving 6 bases between them. The CDR3 is made up of 11 amino acids. The germline V gene encodes CDR1 SEHNR and CDR2 FQNEAQ (reference sequence).